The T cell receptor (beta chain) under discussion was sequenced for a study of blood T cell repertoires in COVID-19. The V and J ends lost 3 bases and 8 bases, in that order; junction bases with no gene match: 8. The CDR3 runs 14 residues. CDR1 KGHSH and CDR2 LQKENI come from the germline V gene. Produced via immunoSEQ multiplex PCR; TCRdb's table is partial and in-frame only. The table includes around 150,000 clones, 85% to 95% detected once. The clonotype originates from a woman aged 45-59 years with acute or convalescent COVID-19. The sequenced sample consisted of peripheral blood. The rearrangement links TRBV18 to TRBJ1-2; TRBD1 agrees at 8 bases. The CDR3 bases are TGTGCCAGCTCACCCACCCAGGGGGCGGAAGGCTACACCTTC. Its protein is CASSPTQGAEGYTF. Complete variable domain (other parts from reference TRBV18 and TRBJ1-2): NAGVMQNPRHLVRRRGQEARLRCSPMKGHSHVYWYRQLPEEGLKFMVYLQKENIIDESGMPKERFSAEFPKEGPSILRIQQVVRGDSAAYFCASSPTQGAEGYTFGSGTRLTVV.